One T cell receptor (beta chain) is described in this entry. The CDR3 spans 15 residues. CDR1 and CDR2 from the germline V gene are LNHNV and YYDKDF (reference sequence). Trimming shortened V by 7 bases and J by 2 bases, and 16 bases separated the two germline ends. This table comes from immunoSEQ multiplex PCR, and its TCRdb copy is limited to in-frame clones, with some not included. The repertoire holds about 83,000 clones, with 95% to 96% as singletons. The data belong to a study of cytomegalovirus exposure and HLA in healthy donors. Overall study context: The approximately 120 validation repertoires were reported in a later analysis to have been generated on the same platform as the 666 first-cohort repertoires.

The origin of this receptor is a woman under 30 in good health and CMV-seronegative. The J gene is TRBJ2-3, the V gene TRBV15; a possible D gene is TRBD1 (6 bases). Sequencing input: PBMCs. CDR3 DNA: TGTGCCACCATGGTGAACAGGGACCACACAGATACGCAGTATTTT. It encodes CATMVNRDHTDTQYF.